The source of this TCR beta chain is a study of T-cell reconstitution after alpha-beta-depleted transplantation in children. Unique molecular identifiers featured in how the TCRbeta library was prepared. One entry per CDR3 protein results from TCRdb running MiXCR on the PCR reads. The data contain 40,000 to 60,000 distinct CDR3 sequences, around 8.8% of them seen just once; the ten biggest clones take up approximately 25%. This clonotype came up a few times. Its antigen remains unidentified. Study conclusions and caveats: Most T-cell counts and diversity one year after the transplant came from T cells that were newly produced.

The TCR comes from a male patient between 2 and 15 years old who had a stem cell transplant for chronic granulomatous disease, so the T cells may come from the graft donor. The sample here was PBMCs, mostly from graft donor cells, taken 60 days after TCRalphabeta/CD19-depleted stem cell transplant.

CDR3 sequence reads: CSARDGVGRAISYEQYF. DNA for the CDR3: TGCAGTGCTAGAGATGGGGTCGGGAGGGCCATTTCCTACGAGCAGTACTTC. J is TRBJ2-7 and V is TRBV20-1; 8 nucleotides match TRBD2. From germline, CDR1 is DFQATT and CDR2 SNEGSKA (reference sequence). CDR3 size: 17 residues. The V and J ends lost 0 bases and 1 base, in that order; junction bases with no gene match: 11.